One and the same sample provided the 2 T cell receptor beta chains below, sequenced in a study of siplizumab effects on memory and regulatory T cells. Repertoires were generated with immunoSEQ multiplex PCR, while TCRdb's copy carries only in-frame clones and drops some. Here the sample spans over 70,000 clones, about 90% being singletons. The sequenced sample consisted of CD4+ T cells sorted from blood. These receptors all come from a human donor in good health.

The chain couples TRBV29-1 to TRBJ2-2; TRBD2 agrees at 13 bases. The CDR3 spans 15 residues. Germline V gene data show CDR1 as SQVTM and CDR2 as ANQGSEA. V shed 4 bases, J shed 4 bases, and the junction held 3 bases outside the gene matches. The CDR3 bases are TGCAGCGTTGCAGGACTAGCGGGGGTCACCGGGGAGCTGTTTTTT. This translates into CSVAGLAGVTGELFF.

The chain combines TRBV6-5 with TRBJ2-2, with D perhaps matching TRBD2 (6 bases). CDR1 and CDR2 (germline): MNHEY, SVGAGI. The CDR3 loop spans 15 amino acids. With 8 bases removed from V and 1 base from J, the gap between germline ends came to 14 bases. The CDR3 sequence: CASRGSGLNTGELFF. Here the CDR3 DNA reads TGTGCCAGCCGGGGCAGCGGGTTGAACACCGGGGAGCTGTTTTTT.